This T cell receptor (beta chain) is from a study of T cells in localized non-small cell lung cancer. Study observations and caveats: Longer overall survival was seen with higher T cell density measured in blood. Maximal T cell clonality occurred in uninvolved adjacent lung, with tumor ranking below it.

Details on this clone: Its cognate antigen is unknown.

Per germline, CDR1 MNHEY and CDR2 SMNVEV (reference sequence). The CDR3 runs 15 residues. V was cut by 1 base and J by 6 bases, with 13 bases left in between. The table came from immunoSEQ multiplex PCR; TCRdb's copy has only in-frame clones and leaves some out. Of approximately 81,000 clones detected, 85% to 90% appear once; the ten largest clones hold about 20%. This material consisted of peripheral blood, taken before any cancer treatment. The TCR comes from a woman aged 40-69 years with stage I squamous cell lung carcinoma. The genes are TRBV27 and TRBJ2-1, with D perhaps TRBD2 (5 bases). DNA of the CDR3: TGTGCCAGCAGTTTATGGCAGGAGCGGCGCAATGAGCAGTTCTTC. The encoded protein is CASSLWQERRNEQFF.